One and the same sample provided the 12 T cell receptor beta chains below, sequenced in a study of blood T cell repertoires in COVID-19. The data were produced by immunoSEQ multiplex PCR, yet TCRdb's version contains in-frame clones alone and is incomplete. The top ten hold about 4.5% of the sample, which has approximately 210,000 clones, 75% to 85% seen once. The specimen sequenced was PBMCs or T cells enriched from blood (not recorded which). The receptors come from a man aged 25 to 40 with acute COVID-19.

This chain uses TRBV5-1 with TRBJ1-1; a weak D match, TRBD1 (5 bases). This CDR3 contains 15 residues. V lost 0 bases to trimming and J lost 1 base, with 10 bases between them. Germline CDR1 is SGHRS and CDR2 is YFSETQ. This CDR3 reads CASSLETDRNTEAFF. The CDR3 DNA sequence: TGCGCCAGCAGCTTGGAGACAGACCGGAACACTGAAGCTTTCTTT.

This clone occurred a few times. The V gene is TRBV9, the J gene TRBJ2-2, with unresolved D. V dropped 3 bases and J dropped 0 bases, with 3 bases sitting between them. Germline V lookup: CDR1 SGDLS, CDR2 YYNGEE. The CDR3 spans 13 residues. This CDR3 reads CASSASNTGELFF. In DNA form, the CDR3 reads TGTGCCAGCAGCGCGTCGAACACCGGGGAGCTGTTTTTT.

This clone was observed a handful of times. The same CDR3 also results from other DNA sequences found in this sample. This sequence joins TRBV28 and TRBJ2-3; possible D gene TRBD2, 6 bases. V gave up 5 bases and J gave up 2 bases, with 11 bases separating them. The CDR3 contains 14 residues. CDR1 and CDR2 from the germline V gene are MDHEN and SYDVKM. CDR3 residues: CASSPGLITDTQYF. CDR3 sequence (DNA): TGTGCCAGCAGTCCCGGACTAATCACAGATACGCAGTATTTT. Using reference TRBV28 and TRBJ2-3 for the parts outside the CDR3, the full variable domain is DVKVTQSSRYLVKRTGEKVFLECVQDMDHENMFWYRQDPGLGLRLIYFSYDVKMKEKGDIPEGYSVSREKKERFSLILESASTNQTSMYLCASSPGLITDTQYFGPGTRLTVL.

This chain joins TRBV7-3 and TRBJ2-1; tentative D call: TRBD1 (5 bases). This CDR3 has 13 amino acids. CDR1 and CDR2 from the germline V gene are SGHTA and FQGTGA. The ends were cut back, 3 bases at V and 8 bases at J, with 11 bases in the middle. The CDR3 region has the DNA TGTGCCAGCAGCTTCGCAGGGAACGATGAGCAGTTCTTC. It codes for CASSFAGNDEQFF.

The V gene is TRBV5-4, the J gene TRBJ2-1; D is ambiguous. The CDR3 runs 11 residues. Trimming stripped 6 bases from V and 3 bases from J, with 4 bases between. Germline CDR1 is SGHNT and CDR2 is YYREEE (reference sequence). This CDR3 reads CASNGYNEQFF. In DNA, the CDR3 is TGTGCCAGCAACGGCTACAATGAGCAGTTCTTC.

This chain links TRBV28 with TRBJ1-5; 7 nucleotides agree with TRBD1. CDR1 and CDR2 (germline): MDHEN, SYDVKM. The V gene end was trimmed by 3 bases and the J gene end by 3 bases; junction bases not matched to a gene: 2. The CDR3 sequence is 14 residues long. The CDR3 protein is CASSLTGLNQPQHF. CDR3 in DNA: TGTGCCAGCAGTTTGACAGGGCTCAATCAGCCCCAGCATTTT.

The chain couples TRBV27 to TRBJ1-4; 7 bases are a match to TRBD1. Trimming removed 5 bases from V and 4 bases from J; junction bases left unmatched: 7. This CDR3 is 15 amino acids long. The germline V gene encodes CDR1 MNHEY and CDR2 SMNVEV (reference sequence). The CDR3 sequence is CASSGSGGGNEKLFF. The CDR3 DNA reads as TGTGCCAGCAGTGGATCAGGGGGAGGTAATGAAAAACTGTTTTTT. The whole variable domain, filled in from reference TRBV27 and TRBJ1-4, reads EAQVTQNPRYLITVTGKKLTVTCSQNMNHEYMSWYRQDPGLGLRQIYYSMNVEVTDKGDVPEGYKVSRKEKRNFPLILESPSPNQTSLYFCASSGSGGGNEKLFFGSGTQLSVL.

This chain links TRBV19 with TRBJ2-5; 7 nucleotides line up with TRBD2. V dropped 5 bases and J dropped 3; count of bases not matched to a gene: 0. CDR1 LNHDA and CDR2 SQIVND come from the germline V gene (reference sequence). The CDR3 extends over 12 amino acids. CDR3 protein: CASSGLEETQYF. The CDR3 DNA is TGTGCCAGTAGTGGACTAGAAGAGACCCAGTACTTC.

The CDR3 reads CASSRGTIQYF. In nucleotides, the CDR3 is TGTGCCAGCAGCCGGGGGACCATTCAGTACTTC. V gene TRBV27 combines with J gene TRBJ2-4; D perhaps matches TRBD2 (6 bases). V gave up 6 bases and J gave up 9 bases, with 9 bases separating them. Per germline, CDR1 MNHEY and CDR2 SMNVEV (reference sequence). CDR3 size: 11 residues.

The rearrangement joins TRBV9 to TRBJ2-5; 11 nucleotides match TRBD2. Germline V CDR1 and CDR2: SGDLS, YYNGEE. After removal of 4 bases from V and 3 bases from J, the junction contained 8 bases not matched to a gene. This CDR3 is built from 16 residues. Written as DNA, the CDR3 is TGTGCCAGCAGCCCGCGCGTACTAGCGGGAGAAGAGACCCAGTACTTC. This gives the protein CASSPRVLAGEETQYF.

J is TRBJ1-3 and V is TRBV5-1; TRBD1 matches 10 bases. Trimming took 3 bases from V and 0 from J; bases not matched to a gene: 0. The CDR3 has 15 amino acids. Germline lookup yields CDR1 SGHRS and CDR2 YFSETQ. The CDR3 DNA follows: TGCGCCAGCAGCTGGACAGGGGGCTCTGGAAACACCATATATTTT. It translates to CASSWTGGSGNTIYF.

The chain links TRBV19 to TRBJ1-3; D might be TRBD1 (6 bases). The V and J ends lost 3 bases and 0 bases respectively, with 12 bases between them. The CDR3 is 16 amino acids. Germline CDR1 reads LNHDA; CDR2 reads SQIVND (reference sequence). This chain's CDR3 is CASSIWQGISGNTIYF. The CDR3 region has the DNA TGTGCCAGTAGTATTTGGCAGGGGATCTCTGGAAACACCATATATTTT.